This T cell receptor (beta chain) originates from a study of beta chain features in type 1 diabetes (dated by TCRdb to 2017 to 2018). Background on the whole study: No differences in mean age, gender distribution, total cell number or subset yield were found between patients and healthy donors. Across all samples, almost 110 million sorted cells were examined, and cell number per subset correlated strongly with RNA yield. The study compared the TCRB repertoires of sorted circulating CD4+ T cell subsets in recently diagnosed type 1 diabetes patients with those in matched healthy donors. Naive and central memory subsets were obtained from all 30 or so donors, but regulatory and stem cell-like memory subsets were isolated from only 8 patients and roughly 8 healthy donors.

A note on this clone: Its antigen is unknown. One base away there is no much larger clone; base qualities are not given.

Summary of the overall study and its limitations: A moderate but significant shortening of TCRB CDR3 length was observed in type 1 diabetes patients in all four CD4+ subsets. Because small numbers of individuals were included in the HLA sub-analyses, any influence of HLA type on TCRB rearrangement was left unresolved. PCR might favor shorter templates, but patient and control samples were amplified and corrected together, so any skew would affect both groups equally. Because cDNA was sequenced instead of genomic DNA, highly expressing activated cells could be over-represented, though the groups showed no difference in activation or CD3 levels. Fewer insertions and more nucleotide deletions at VDJ recombination sites were observed in patients with type 1 diabetes, implying thymic rearrangement abnormalities. Naive, central memory and regulatory TCRB repertoires appeared to be more alike among patients than among healthy donors.

The germline V gene encodes CDR1 LGHNA and CDR2 YSLEER. From the cysteine through the phenylalanine, the CDR3 covers 14 amino acids. Only the CDR3 portion is preserved as DNA: 42 bases, with reading frame beginning at the first base. V is reduced by 0 bases and J by 8 bases, leaving a spacing of 8 bases between them. A single peripheral blood draw of around 100 mL on average was collected from each donor into heparinised tubes. Naive, central memory, regulatory and stem cell-like memory CD4+ T cells were sorted on a BD FACSAria II using a panel including CD45RO, CCR7, CD25, CD127, CD95 and CD27. Every sorted population had a purity above 95%. PBMCs were isolated right away by Lymphoprep density gradient centrifugation and were stained directly, without culture. To minimize batch effects, samples were stained and sorted in pairs, one healthy donor with one patient per experiment. The entire isolated RNA was reverse transcribed using the High Capacity cDNA Reverse Transcription Kit, and thus expressed TCRB transcripts were sequenced. Naive, central memory and regulatory T cell samples underwent deep immunoSEQ sequencing, averaging roughly 3.5 million total reads per sample. Sorted cells were lysed in RLT buffer and RNA was extracted with DNase-treated RNeasy Micro or Mini kits, depending on cell number. To prevent cross-contamination, every cell subset was processed on its own, while patient and healthy donor samples were processed together. The immunoSEQ multiplex PCR was used to amplify TCRB sequences from cDNA, yielding 87-bp fragments that span the CDR3 region. Sequencing of the amplicons was done on the Illumina HiSeq platform. Regarding the original processing steps: PCR bias was corrected computationally using synthetic template baselines, and reads within Hamming distance 2 were collapsed, with unmergeable singletons discarded. Reads were aligned against IMGT to assign V, D and J genes, CDR3 length and insertions or deletions at six rearrangement sites. Clonotype counts were normalized to sorted cell number within each subset before computing true diversity and Gini coefficients with the tcR R package. Repertoire sharing was quantified using the overlap coefficient calculated on TCRB nucleotide sequences. Out-of-frame TCRB sequences from naive cells were analyzed to stand in for the pre-selection repertoire. TCRdb took this table from immuneACCESS and kept in-frame rearrangements with V and J called. Such tables lack part of the clones; where checked against another copy, unresolved V genes explain under half of the gap, and the rest is unexplained. The D gene and trimming were derived from the DNA, and the V and J assignments and clone size from that table. The sample records around 500,000 clones, about an eighth of which are singletons. The top ten clones comprise 0.035% to 0.05% of the sample.

This TCR was recovered from a woman between 18 and 30 years old in good health. Sequenced sample: naive CD4+ T cells from blood. The meaning of the sample's cell subset or site label: true naive CD4+ T cells. The chain couples TRBV4-3 to TRBJ1-6; no D gene can be assigned with confidence. CDR3 loop: CASSQDWSDSPLHF. The nucleotides are TGCGCCAGCAGCCAAGATTGGTCGGATTCACCCCTCCACTTT.